Sequencing of this TCR beta chain was carried out in a study of blood T cell repertoires in COVID-19. On the study more broadly: From the United States, Italy and Spain came samples of acute and convalescent COVID-19.

Here immunoSEQ multiplex PCR was the method, and the copy in TCRdb shows in-frame clones only, minus some. The sample yields about 250,000 clones, about 84% seen once. In germline, CDR1 is KGHSH, CDR2 LQKENI. CDR3 length: 13 amino acids. The germline V and J ends were trimmed by 2 bases and 3 bases, with 7 bases remaining between them. The receptor comes from a woman of 80 years or more with COVID-19, enrolled during active disease. This sequence joins TRBV18 and TRBJ1-1, with D perhaps matching TRBD1 (5 bases). What was sequenced was peripheral blood. The CDR3 DNA reads TGTGCCAGCTCACCAGGGGGGGACACTGAAGCTTTCTTT. Encoded protein: CASSPGGDTEAFF.